This T cell receptor beta chain was captured in a study of blood T cell repertoires in COVID-19. Using immunoSEQ multiplex PCR, the repertoire was profiled, and TCRdb retains in-frame clones only, with some absent. The data contain more than 350,000 clones, roughly 86% of them singletons. The CDR3 is 15 amino acids. Looked up from germline, CDR1 is LGHNA and CDR2 is YNFKEQ. Trimming shortened V by 5 bases and J by 4 bases, and 14 bases separated the two germline ends. Specimen: peripheral blood. J is TRBJ2-2 and V is TRBV4-2; tentative D call: TRBD2 (6 bases). The receptor was derived from a woman aged 25 to 39 with COVID-19, enrolled during active disease. The CDR3 region is CASSELAGFTGELFF. The CDR3 DNA reads TGTGCCAGCAGCGAACTAGCAGGGTTCACCGGGGAGCTGTTTTTT.